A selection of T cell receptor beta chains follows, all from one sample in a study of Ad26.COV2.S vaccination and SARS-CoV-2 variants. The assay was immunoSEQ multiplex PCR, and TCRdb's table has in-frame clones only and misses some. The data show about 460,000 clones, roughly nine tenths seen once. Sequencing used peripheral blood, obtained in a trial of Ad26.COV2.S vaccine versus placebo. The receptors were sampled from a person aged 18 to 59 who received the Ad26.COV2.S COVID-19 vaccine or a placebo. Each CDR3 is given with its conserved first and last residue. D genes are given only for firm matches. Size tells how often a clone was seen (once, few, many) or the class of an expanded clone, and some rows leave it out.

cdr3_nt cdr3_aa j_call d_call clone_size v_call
TGTGCCAGCAGAAACACAGGGGGCAGGGAGACCCAGTACTTC CASRNTGGRETQYF TRBJ2-5 TRBD1 - TRBV28
TGTGCCAGCAGCGCCGAGGGGGCGCAGGCCGGGGAGCTGTTTTTT CASSAEGAQAGELFF TRBJ2-2 TRBD1 - TRBV9
TGTGCCAGCAGCCCCCCGGGACTAGCGGGAGGGACAGATACGCAGTATTTT CASSPPGLAGGTDTQYF TRBJ2-3 TRBD2 once TRBV7-2
TGTGCCAGCAGTTACTCCGGGACCTACCAAGAGACCCAGTACTTC CASSYSGTYQETQYF TRBJ2-5 - - TRBV6-5
TGTGCCAGCAGTGTGAACAGGGATGAGGGGGAGCTGTTTTTT CASSVNRDEGELFF TRBJ2-2 - - TRBV25-1
TGTGCCTGGAGCGTTACCCAGGGACAGGGGGCCAGGCAGTTCTTC CAWSVTQGQGARQFF TRBJ2-1 TRBD1 - TRBV30
TGTGCCAGCAGGATAGCGGGGGCGGGAGATGAGCAGTTCTTC CASRIAGAGDEQFF TRBJ2-1 TRBD2 - TRBV7-8
TGTGCCAGCAGACGGGGCCGGAACACTGAAGCTTTCTTT CASRRGRNTEAFF TRBJ1-1 - - TRBV7-9
TGTGCCAGCAGCTTAGGGGGTACTAATGAAAAACTGTTTTTT CASSLGGTNEKLFF TRBJ1-4 - - TRBV7-9
TGTGCCAGCAGCCCACGTCGGGTGGTTCGGGCCTATGGCTACACCTTC CASSPRRVVRAYGYTF TRBJ1-2 - - TRBV7-2
TGTGCCAGCAGCTTAGGCGTGACTACCAAATGGGAGCAGTACTTC CASSLGVTTKWEQYF TRBJ2-7 - - TRBV11-2
TGTGCCACCAGCAAGGGCGGATTACAAGAGACCCAGTACTTC CATSKGGLQETQYF TRBJ2-5 - - TRBV15
TGTGCCAGCGGGAGACTAGCGGGACACAATGAGCAGTTCTTC CASGRLAGHNEQFF TRBJ2-1 TRBD2 - TRBV3-1/TRBV3-2
TGTGCCAGCAGCTTTACCAGGGGCAATGGCTACACCTTC CASSFTRGNGYTF TRBJ1-2 - once TRBV5-4
TGTGCCAGCAGCGGGACTAGCGGGTACTACGAGCAGTACTTC CASSGTSGYYEQYF TRBJ2-7 TRBD2 - TRBV7-2
TGTGCCAGCAGCGTAGGAGGAACAGGGTTCACCTACGAGCAGTACTTC CASSVGGTGFTYEQYF TRBJ2-7 - - TRBV9
TGTGCCTGGACTAGCGGGGGGGCCGGTAGGGAGACCCAGTACTTC CAWTSGGAGRETQYF TRBJ2-5 TRBD2 - TRBV30
TGCGCCAGCAGGAAGTCCTCGGGGGGTAATGGCTACACCTTC CASRKSSGGNGYTF TRBJ1-2 - - TRBV10-2
TGTGCCACGGGGGACAGGTCCTACGAGCAGTACTTC CATGDRSYEQYF TRBJ2-7 TRBD1 once TRBV28
TGTGCCAGCAGCTTAGCGGCCCGGGGGGGAGGCACAGATACGCAGTATTTT CASSLAARGGGTDTQYF TRBJ2-3 TRBD2 - TRBV7-6
TGTGCCAGCACCCCGTGGGGCAGGCGTAGCACAGATACGCAGTATTTT CASTPWGRRSTDTQYF TRBJ2-3 - once TRBV11-2
TGTGCCAGCAGCTTAGTATATGAAGATACGCAGTATTTT CASSLVYEDTQYF TRBJ2-3 - - TRBV7-3
TGTGCCAGCAGCTTGAGTTCTGGAAACACCATATATTTT CASSLSSGNTIYF TRBJ1-3 - - TRBV11-3
TGCGCCAGCAGCTTGGGGACAGGGGAGACCCAGTACTTC CASSLGTGETQYF TRBJ2-5 TRBD1 - TRBV5-1
TGTGCCAGCAGTGAAATATCTGGAAACACCATATATTTT CASSEISGNTIYF TRBJ1-3 - - TRBV2
TGTGCCAGCAGTCGGCTTGGCAGGTTGTACGAGCAGTACTTC CASSRLGRLYEQYF TRBJ2-7 - - TRBV27
TGCGCCAGCAGCTTGGGAGGGACTAGCGGTAACACAGATACGCAGTATTTT CASSLGGTSGNTDTQYF TRBJ2-3 TRBD2 - TRBV5-1
TGCGCCAGCAGCCTAGGACTAGCGGGGCCGGTAGAGAAGACCCAGTACTTC CASSLGLAGPVEKTQYF TRBJ2-5 TRBD2 - TRBV4-1
TGTGCCAGTGAGACCGGGACAGGGAGGACTGAAGCTTTCTTT CASETGTGRTEAFF TRBJ1-1 TRBD1 - TRBV19
TGTGCCAGCAGCTCGTCGGGCAGTACCGGGGAGCTGTTTTTT CASSSSGSTGELFF TRBJ2-2 - - TRBV7-8
TGTGCCAGCAGTGCGGGAGGCTACACCTTC CASSAGGYTF TRBJ1-2 - - TRBV2
TGCGCCAGCAGCTTGACCCCTAACAGGGAGAACACTGAAGCTTTCTTT CASSLTPNRENTEAFF TRBJ1-1 - - TRBV5-1
TGTGCCAGCAGTGAAGGGTACAGAGGCGCTGAAGCTTTCTTT CASSEGYRGAEAFF TRBJ1-1 - - TRBV2
TGTGCCAGTAGTGTTGGGACAGGGGGCTTACCAGAGCAGTTCTTC CASSVGTGGLPEQFF TRBJ2-1 TRBD1 - TRBV19
TGTGCCAGCAGTTACTCTACAGGGATGAGCTCACCCCTCCACTTT CASSYSTGMSSPLHF TRBJ1-6 - - TRBV6-5
TGTGCCACCAGTGGGGAGCGGGAGTCGAGTGAGCAGTTCTTC CATSGERESSEQFF TRBJ2-1 TRBD2 - TRBV24-1
TGTGCCAGCAGCAAACCCGGGACAGGCCCTAATGAAAAACTGTTTTTT CASSKPGTGPNEKLFF TRBJ1-4 TRBD1 - TRBV28